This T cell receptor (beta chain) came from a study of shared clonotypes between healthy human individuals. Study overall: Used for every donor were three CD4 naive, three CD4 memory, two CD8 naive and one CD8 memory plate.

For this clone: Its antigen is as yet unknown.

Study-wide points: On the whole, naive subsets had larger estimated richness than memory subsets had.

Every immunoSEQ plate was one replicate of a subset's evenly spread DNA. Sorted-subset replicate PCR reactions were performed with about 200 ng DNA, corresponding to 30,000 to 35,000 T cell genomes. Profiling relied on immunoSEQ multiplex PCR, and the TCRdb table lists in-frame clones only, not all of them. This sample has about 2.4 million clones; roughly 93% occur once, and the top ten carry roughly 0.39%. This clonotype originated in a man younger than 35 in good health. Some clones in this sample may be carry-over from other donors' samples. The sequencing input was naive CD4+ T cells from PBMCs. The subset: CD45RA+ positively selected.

In DNA, the CDR3 is TGTGCCAGCAGCAAGAGGCTAGCGGGAGAACAATACGAGCAGTACTTC. Amino acids: CASSKRLAGEQYEQYF. The J gene is TRBJ2-7, the V gene TRBV7-9, with 10 bases fitting TRBD2. Per the germline V gene, CDR1 is SEHNR and CDR2 is FQNEAQ (reference sequence). This CDR3 is 16 amino acids long. The ends lost 5 bases at V and 4 bases at J; junction bases unmatched: 11.